This T cell receptor (beta chain) was captured in a study of blood T cells in healthy people across ages. Study-wide results and limits: The study found more naive CD4+ cells and higher diversity in long-lived than aged donors.

Germline V lookup: CDR1 MGHRA, CDR2 YSYEKL. The CDR3 consists of 16 residues. Trimming removed 3 bases from V and 0 bases from J; junction bases left unmatched: 5. On this clonotype itself: Its antigen is unidentified.

A second 7 to 11 cycle PCR used barcoded and J-beta primers. TCRdb recomputed calls from the 5' RACE reads with MiXCR, one row per CDR3 protein. The data show around 1,000,000 distinct CDR3 sequences, under 40% seen once. Isolation of PBMCs gave at least 7 million cells per sample. This clonotype originated in a man aged 18 to 30 in good health. The chain couples TRBV4-1 to TRBJ1-5, with 7 bases fitting TRBD1. The material sequenced was blood. The CDR3 DNA reads TGCGCCAGCAGCCACCAAACAGGGGATAGCAATCAGCCCCAGCATTTT. Its translation: CASSHQTGDSNQPQHF.